The T cell receptor beta chain described here comes from a study of CD4+ T cells in melanoma. Findings and caveats of the study: CD8+ T cell, macrophage and B cell function reportedly correlated with neoantigen-specific CD4+ T cells. Reportedly, melanoma neoantigen-specific CD4+ T cells showed varied differentiation states.

The V gene's germline CDR1 is SGHVS and CDR2 FNYEAQ. The germline V and J ends were trimmed by 8 bases and 3 bases, with 19 bases remaining between them. This CDR3 comprises 15 residues. Sequencing used immunoSEQ multiplex PCR; TCRdb keeps in-frame clones, though not all of them. The table has about 110,000 clones, about 90% seen once. A note on this clone: What it recognizes is unknown.

This TCR derives from a human donor with melanoma. The sample consisted of peripheral blood. The chain uses TRBV7-6 and TRBJ1-2, with D perhaps TRBD1 (5 bases). CDR3 sequence: CASSPGELRDYGYTF. The DNA of the CDR3 is TGTGCCAGCTCGCCGGGGGAGCTTCGGGACTATGGCTACACCTTC.